These 10 T cell receptor beta chains were sequenced from one sample in a study of cytomegalovirus exposure and HLA in healthy donors. The PCR used 60 Vbeta and 13 Jbeta primers. Assay used: immunoSEQ multiplex PCR; TCRdb lists only in-frame clones, some missing. The data show about 170,000 clones, around three quarters seen once. The sequenced sample was PBMCs. Every receptor here comes from a woman aged 30 to 39 in good health and CMV-seropositive.

This clone was seen a few times. The CDR3 loop is CASSGQLNTEAFF. CDR3 DNA sequence: TGTGCCAGCAGCGGACAGTTGAACACTGAAGCTTTCTTT. The chain links TRBV2 to TRBJ1-1; D is possibly TRBD1 (6 bases). CDR1 is SNHLY and CDR2 is FYNNEI in the germline V gene. Trimming stripped 6 bases from V and 0 bases from J, with 8 bases between. The CDR3 is 13 amino acids.

This clone was picked up a small number of times. The genes are TRBV7-8 and TRBJ1-2; 7 bases agree with TRBD1. In germline, CDR1 is SGHVS, CDR2 FQNEAQ. This CDR3 has 14 residues. J lost 5 bases, V lost 4 bases, and 7 bases had no gene match. The CDR3 DNA follows: TGTGCCAGCAGCTCAGGGGGAAGTGCGTATGGCTACACCTTC. Translated, it gives CASSSGGSAYGYTF.

The gene calls are TRBV11-2 and TRBJ2-7, with a weak D call TRBD2 (6 bases). This CDR3 comprises 14 residues. Trimming pared 5 bases from V and 2 bases from J, leaving 13 bases between. In germline, CDR1 is SGHAT, CDR2 FQNNGV. The CDR3 bases are TGTGCCAGCAGCCCGCGGGACGGCACCTACGAGCAGTACTTC. It encodes CASSPRDGTYEQYF.

The table lists this clone with a few counts. The junction departs from the called germline gene at one end, perhaps through a read error. This chain links TRBV25-1 with TRBJ2-1, with 8 bases aligning to TRBD2. CDR1 is MGHDK, CDR2 SYGVNS, per germline. This CDR3 is built from 14 residues. The CDR3 sequence: CATSWTSTYNEQFF. The DNA for the CDR3 is TGTGCCACCAGTTGGACTAGCACCTACAATGAGCAGTTCTTC. Based on the CDR3 plus reference TRBV25-1 and TRBJ2-1, the full variable domain is EADIYQTPRYLVIGTGKKITLECSQTMGHDKMYWYQQDPGMELHLIHYSYGVNSTEKGDLSSESTVSRIRTEHFPLTLESARPSHTSQYLCATSWTSTYNEQFFGPGTRLTVL.

The rearrangement joins TRBV5-4 to TRBJ2-5, with TRBD2 identical over 12 bases. The germline V gene has CDR1 SGHNT and CDR2 YYREEE (reference sequence). The CDR3 extends over 16 amino acids. V lost 3 bases to trimming and J lost 3 bases; unmatched junction nucleotides: 6. CDR3 sequence (DNA): TGTGCCAGCAGCTCGACTAGCGGGAGTAGAGAAGAGACCCAGTACTTC. Translated, it gives CASSSTSGSREETQYF.

This clone was counted only a few times. The chain carries TRBV2 and TRBJ2-1; 7 positions match TRBD1. J gave up 4 bases and V 6 bases, and 12 bases lay outside the gene matches. Germline V lookup: CDR1 SNHLY, CDR2 FYNNEI. This CDR3 is built from 16 residues. Written as DNA, the CDR3 is TGTGCCAGCAGATCCGGACAGGCTAATAGATACAATGAGCAGTTCTTC. Its protein is CASRSGQANRYNEQFF.

This sequence joins TRBV7-9 and TRBJ2-7, with 8 bases that match TRBD1. Germline CDR1 and CDR2: SEHNR and FQNEAQ (reference sequence). V lost 5 bases and J lost 2; bases outside the gene matches: 8. The CDR3 covers 15 residues. DNA of the CDR3: TGTGCCAGCAGCCTACAAGACAGGGGAGCCTACGAGCAGTACTTC. Its translation: CASSLQDRGAYEQYF.

This clone showed up just once. The gene calls are TRBV5-4 and TRBJ2-1; TRBD2 matches 11 bases. Trimming took 10 bases from V and 6 from J; bases not matched to a gene: 6. CDR3 length equals 13 residues. In germline, CDR1 is SGHNT, CDR2 YYREEE (reference sequence). For the CDR3, the DNA is TGTGCCGGTAGCGGGGGGGCCCGCAATGAGCAGTTCTTC. This sequence encodes CAGSGGARNEQFF.

This chain uses TRBV7-9 with TRBJ1-4; D is uncertain. CDR1 SEHNR and CDR2 FQNEAQ come from the germline V gene (reference sequence). Trimming removed 11 bases at V and 4 bases at J, with 17 bases between. CDR3 length equals 14 residues. CDR3 region: CAQASGEFNEKLFF. CDR3 coding DNA: TGTGCCCAAGCGTCGGGTGAATTTAATGAAAAACTGTTTTTT.

This clone was counted only a few times. The chain recombines TRBV6-5 with TRBJ2-7; D might be TRBD2 (6 bases). The CDR3 extends over 14 amino acids. V lost 5 bases and J lost 3, with 14 bases in between. Looked up from germline, CDR1 is MNHEY and CDR2 is SVGAGI. CDR3 coding DNA: TGTGCCAGCAGTGGCTTAGGTAGCGGCTACGAGCAGTACTTC. Translation gives CASSGLGSGYEQYF.